This T cell receptor beta chain was identified during a study of OX40 agonist ivuxolimab in advanced cancers. Concerning the study at large: Ivuxolimab was a fully human IgG2 agonistic monoclonal antibody targeting the costimulatory receptor OX40 (CD134). Intravenous ivuxolimab was administered to patients every 2 weeks at six dose levels: 0.01, 0.1, 0.3, 1.5, 3 and 10 mg/kg. Of the roughly 50 dose-escalation patients, hepatocellular carcinoma was present in roughly 19, melanoma in about 15, renal cell carcinoma in 9 and head and neck cancer in 9. A male proportion of 82.7% and a mean age of approximately 61 years, ranging from about 20 to 79, were recorded for the dose-escalation cohort. Patients were allowed to have had prior anti-PD-1, anti-PD-L1 or anti-CTLA-4 therapy, and approximately 37% of the dose-escalation patients had been treated with checkpoint inhibitors. Partial responses occurred in three dose-escalation patients, of whom one had hepatocellular carcinoma and two had cutaneous melanoma. Peripheral TCRbeta sequencing aimed to test whether ivuxolimab altered TCR sequence diversity and caused clonal T-cell expansion. The monotherapy dose-escalation portion (N of about 47 patients) of the phase I ivuxolimab trial is reported in the paper.

The trial excluded patients who had a history of autoimmune disease or were on systemic immunosuppression. In every dose cohort, peripheral blood was drawn for TCR sequencing at baseline, cycle 4 day 1, and cycle 7 day 1. Samples were obtained from an open-label, multicenter, first-in-human phase I dose-escalation trial of ivuxolimab. Adults with locally advanced or metastatic head and neck squamous cell, hepatocellular, melanoma or renal cell carcinoma were enrolled in the trial. Before TCR sequencing, CD4+ and CD8+ T cells were separately sorted from peripheral blood. Overall study outcomes, separate from this receptor: Which antigens the clonally expanded peripheral T cells were specific for was not determined. Clonal expansion of both CD4+ and CD8+ blood T cells was observed from baseline to week 6 at doses 0.1 to 3.0 mg/kg. After ivuxolimab, more expanded clones were found on average in CD8+ T cells than in CD4+ T cells. In the 0.1-3.0 mg/kg groups, partial responders were among the patients with the lowest normalized peripheral clonal expansion, particularly in CD8+ T cells. Low levels of normalized T-cell clonal expansion were also shown by some nonresponding patients.

This clone occurred once. It lacks a known antigen. No much larger clone is present one base from it, and per-base qualities are unavailable. For sequencing of the TCRbeta CDR3 region, genomic DNA was extracted from the sorted cells. The immunoSEQ Assay was used for sequencing of TCRbeta CDR3 regions. Drawn from immuneACCESS, this table holds only the in-frame rearrangements with V and J called that TCRdb kept. Clones are partly lost; checked studies trace under half to an unresolved V gene and leave the rest unexplained. The sample table records roughly 64,000 clones; 84% of these occur just once. The leading ten clones occupy roughly 2.3% of the sample. The sequencing here drew on CD4+ or CD8+ T cells sorted from blood, taken in a trial of the OX40 agonist ivuxolimab. This sequence originates from an adult with an advanced solid tumor such as melanoma, head and neck, liver or kidney cancer.

The nucleotides are TGTGCCAGTAGTACAGACAGGTTCGCTGTCCTGACTTTC. This is translated as CASSTDRFAVLTF. The chain joins TRBV19 to TRBJ2-6; D gene: possibly TRBD1, on 6 matching bases. Including the terminal cysteine and phenylalanine, the CDR3 comprises 13 residues. Only the CDR3 part of the read is kept: 39 bases, read in frame from the first base. V lost 4 bases and J lost 13 bases; the stretch between them is 14 bases long. Taken from the germline V gene (reference sequence), the CDR1 and CDR2 loops are LNHDA and SQIVND.